This TCR beta chain was recovered during a study of identical twins' blood T cells. Study context: About 50 million reads came from about 12 libraries, six alpha, six beta. General study findings and limits: Shared CDR3 clonotype counts tracked mainly the product of cloneset sizes.

The authors' processing: Each donor had about 95,000 to nearly 550,000 clonotypes. TCRdb called the 5' RACE reads again in MiXCR, with one record for every CDR3 protein. TCRdb's processing, not the authors', yielded these V and J calls. The table includes hundreds of thousands of distinct CDR3 sequences, about 28% detected once. Three pairs of healthy female monozygous twins were the donors. This clonotype was detected a few times. The antigen is unknown. This CDR3 is 13 amino acids long. V lost 5 bases, J lost 0 bases, and 9 bases lay in between. Germline values: CDR1 SQVTM, CDR2 ANQGSEA. The genes are TRBV29-1 and TRBJ2-3; possibly TRBD2 for D (6 bases). The sample was PBMCs. This TCR derives from a woman aged 18-49 years in good health. The CDR3: CSVRGLSTDTQYF. CDR3 DNA sequence: TGCAGCGTTAGGGGACTTAGCACAGATACGCAGTATTTT.